These T cell receptor beta chains were read from a single sample in a study of blood T cell repertoires in COVID-19. The protocol was immunoSEQ multiplex PCR, while the TCRdb copy is restricted to in-frame clones and leaves out a portion. The data contain a few hundred thousand clones, 70% to 90% of them seen just once; the ten biggest clones take up roughly 4.3%. The sequenced sample was PBMCs or T cells enriched from blood (not recorded which). These receptors originate from a woman aged 25 to 39 who had recovered from COVID-19. Each CDR3 is given with its conserved first and last residue. The D gene is left open where the match is weak. Rows may omit the clone size; those that give it use once, few, many or a size class.

>13|TRBJ2-1|.|TRBV7-9|TRBD2
TGTGCCAGCAGCTTCCGACTAGCGGATGAGCAGTTCTTC
CASSFRLADEQFF
>19|TRBJ1-3|.|TRBV11-2|TRBD1
TGTGCCAGCAGTTCAGTCGCTGGACAGGGTTTTTTAGATGGAAACACCATATATTTT
CASSSVAGQGFLDGNTIYF
>17|TRBJ2-3|.|TRBV14|.
TGTGCCAGCAGCCCAAGAGGGGGATTAGGCCTCACAGATACGCAGTATTTT
CASSPRGGLGLTDTQYF
>13|TRBJ1-2|.|TRBV7-9|.
TGTGCCAGCAGCTTTGAAAGCGGTGGGGGCTACACCTTC
CASSFESGGGYTF
>14|TRBJ1-5|.|TRBV27|TRBD1
TGTGCCAGCAGTTACGGACAGGGTTTTCAGCCCCAGCATTTT
CASSYGQGFQPQHF
>15|TRBJ1-1|once|TRBV27|.
TGTGCCAGCAGTTTATCCCCCGGGGTTCGGACTGAAGCTTTCTTT
CASSLSPGVRTEAFF
>17|TRBJ2-5|.|TRBV5-1|TRBD1
TGCGCCAGCAGCTTGGGGACCGGGACAGGGGGCCGGGAGACCCAGTACTTC
CASSLGTGTGGRETQYF
>13|TRBJ1-2|once|TRBV6-5|.
TGTGCCAGCAGTTCGAGACAGAACTATGGCTACACCTTC
CASSSRQNYGYTF
>14|TRBJ2-1|.|TRBV4-1|.
TGCGCCAGCAGCCGATCATCCCAGGGTTATGAGCAGTTCTTC
CASSRSSQGYEQFF
>15|TRBJ1-6|.|TRBV9|.
TGTGCCAGCAGCGTCGGGAGACCGTATAATTCACCCCTCCACTTT
CASSVGRPYNSPLHF
>17|TRBJ2-5|.|TRBV25-1|.
TGTGCCAGCAGTGAAAGAATTAGCGCCGAGTTCCAAGAGACCCAGTACTTC
CASSERISAEFQETQYF
>14|TRBJ2-3|.|TRBV19|.
TGTGCCAGTAGTCCTCGGAGAGGGTCGGATACGCAGTATTTT
CASSPRRGSDTQYF
>16|TRBJ2-1|.|TRBV2|TRBD2
TGTGCCAGCAGTGAAGCGGGAGGGCCGAATGATCGTGAGCAGTTCTTC
CASSEAGGPNDREQFF
>12|TRBJ1-3|.|TRBV6-5|.
TGTGCCAGCAGCCCCCGTGGAAACACCATATATTTT
CASSPRGNTIYF
>13|TRBJ2-3|.|TRBV11-3|.
TGTGCCAGCAGCTTAGACCGGTCAGATACGCAGTATTTT
CASSLDRSDTQYF
>16|TRBJ1-5|.|TRBV3-1/TRBV3-2|.
TGTGCCAGCAGTAAGGCGGGATACGGGGGCAATCAGCCCCAGCATTTT
CASSKAGYGGNQPQHF
>14|TRBJ1-5|few|TRBV9|TRBD1
TGTGCCAGCAGCGCTGGGACAGCCGGCCAGCCCCAGCATTTT
CASSAGTAGQPQHF
>15|TRBJ1-2|.|TRBV6-6|.
TGTGCCAGCAGTTACTCTGCAGGGAAGGGCTATGGCTACACCTTC
CASSYSAGKGYGYTF
>13|TRBJ2-7|.|TRBV2|TRBD2
TGTGCCAGCCTTCAGACTAGCACCTACGAGCAGTACTTC
CASLQTSTYEQYF
>17|TRBJ1-4|.|TRBV30|.
TGTGCCTGGAGTGCCCAAGGGAGACAGGTCGTAAGTGAAAAACTGTTTTTT
CAWSAQGRQVVSEKLFF
>16|TRBJ1-4|.|TRBV2|TRBD1
TGTGCCAGCAGTGCCAATATAGGGACAGGGAGTGAAAAACTGTTTTTT
CASSANIGTGSEKLFF
>13|TRBJ1-5|.|TRBV7-2|.
TGTGCCAGCAGCTTAGAGGGGATTCAGCCCCAGCATTTT
CASSLEGIQPQHF
>17|TRBJ1-3|.|TRBV2|TRBD1
TGTGCCAGCCTGTGGCGTGGGGGCAGGGGGACTGGAAACACCATATATTTT
CASLWRGGRGTGNTIYF
>15|TRBJ1-1|.|TRBV7-9|TRBD1
TGTGCCAGCAGCTTCCCCGGGACAGAAAACACTGAAGCTTTCTTT
CASSFPGTENTEAFF
>17|TRBJ2-1|.|TRBV10-3|TRBD2
TGTGCCATCAGTCCAAGGACTAGCGGGAGAATTCTGAATGAGCAGTTCTTC
CAISPRTSGRILNEQFF
>13|TRBJ2-7|.|TRBV29-1|.
TGCAGCGTTGAAGATCGGGGAAGCTACGAGCAGTACTTC
CSVEDRGSYEQYF
>15|TRBJ1-1|.|TRBV15|TRBD1
TGTGCCACCAGCTTAGGACGGGAACAGGGGACTGAAGCTTTCTTT
CATSLGREQGTEAFF
>13|TRBJ1-2|.|TRBV15|.
TGTGCCACCAGCAGGGACAGTTTCGATGGCTACACCTTC
CATSRDSFDGYTF
>14|TRBJ1-5|.|TRBV6-5|.
TGTGCCAGCAGGTCGGGGATGGGCAATCAGCCCCAGCATTTT
CASRSGMGNQPQHF
>16|TRBJ2-7|.|TRBV10-1|TRBD1
TGCGCCAGCAGTGAAAATCCGGGACAGGGCACCTACGAGCAGTACTTC
CASSENPGQGTYEQYF
>13|TRBJ1-5|.|TRBV30|.
TGTGCCTGGAGTGTGACAAAGGATCAGCCCCAGCATTTT
CAWSVTKDQPQHF
>13|TRBJ2-7|.|TRBV28|.
TGTGCCAGCAGCCTAGGGGGGGGTGGCGAGCAGTACTTC
CASSLGGGGEQYF
>14|TRBJ2-1|.|TRBV28|TRBD1
TGTGCCAGCAGTTTCCTGGGACAGTACAATGAGCAGTTCTTC
CASSFLGQYNEQFF
>14|TRBJ1-1|.|TRBV5-6|TRBD1
TGTGCCAGCAGCGTGACAGGGCCGGGGACTGAAGCTTTCTTT
CASSVTGPGTEAFF
>14|TRBJ1-2|.|TRBV14|TRBD1
TGTGCCAGCAGCCCCTGGGGACAGAACTATGGCTACACCTTC
CASSPWGQNYGYTF
>15|TRBJ1-6|.|TRBV5-1|.
TGCGCCAGCAGCTTGGACCCCCGAGGGTCTACTCCCCTCCACTTT
CASSLDPRGSTPLHF
>12|TRBJ2-2|.|TRBV5-8|.
TGTGCCAGCCAGGCGAACACCGGGGAGCTGTTTTTT
CASQANTGELFF
>15|TRBJ1-5|.|TRBV2|.
TGTGCCAGCAGTGAATATGCGGGTGTGGGTCAGCCCCAGCATTTT
CASSEYAGVGQPQHF
>14|TRBJ1-5|.|TRBV29-1|.
TGCAGCGCCGTACAGGGAGGGGGAAATCAGCCCCAGCATTTT
CSAVQGGGNQPQHF
>16|TRBJ2-3|.|TRBV9|TRBD2
TGTGCCAGCAGCGACCCCCTCGGGAGGGGCACAGATACGCAGTATTTT
CASSDPLGRGTDTQYF
>13|TRBJ1-1|.|TRBV11-3|.
TGTGCCAGCAGCTTAGTCAGGGACACTGAAGCTTTCTTT
CASSLVRDTEAFF
>13|TRBJ2-7|once|TRBV11-2|.
TGTGCCAGCAGAGGAGACAGCTCCTACGAGCAGTACTTC
CASRGDSSYEQYF
>15|TRBJ2-7|.|TRBV11-2|.
TGTGCCAGCAGCTTAGCGGCAGGCAGCTCCTACGAGCAGTACTTC
CASSLAAGSSYEQYF
>14|TRBJ1-5|.|TRBV30|.
TGTGCCTGGAGTGTATTGTCAGGGGATCAGCCCCAGCATTTT
CAWSVLSGDQPQHF
>15|TRBJ1-5|.|TRBV18|.
TGTGCCAGCTCACACACAGCTGATAGCAATCAGCCCCAGCATTTT
CASSHTADSNQPQHF
>18|TRBJ2-3|once|TRBV7-6|.
TGTGCCAGCAGCCCCGCTTTAATAGCAGGGGTATTGAGAGATACGCAGTATTTT
CASSPALIAGVLRDTQYF
>18|TRBJ1-2|.|TRBV30|.
TGTGCCTGGAGTGTACGGTCTTTCGTTTCCCGGGAGGCTCCTGGCTACACCTTC
CAWSVRSFVSREAPGYTF
>13|TRBJ1-1|.|TRBV18|TRBD1
TGTGCCAGCTCAGGGTCAGGGGGCACTGAAGCTTTCTTT
CASSGSGGTEAFF
>14|TRBJ1-1|once|TRBV7-9|.
TGTGCCAGCATTCGGAGGACCTCGAACACTGAAGCTTTCTTT
CASIRRTSNTEAFF
>17|TRBJ1-2|.|TRBV4-1|.
TGCGCCAGCAGCCAGGCACTTGGGTCGAGAAACTATCATGGCTACACCTTC
CASSQALGSRNYHGYTF
>15|TRBJ2-6|.|TRBV2|.
TGTGCCAGCAGGGATCAGGGTACCGGGGCCAACGTCCTGACTTTC
CASRDQGTGANVLTF
>14|TRBJ1-1|once|TRBV6-5|TRBD1
TGTGCCAGCAGTTATACAGGGGGCGAAGTATCAGCTTTCTTT
CASSYTGGEVSAFF
>16|TRBJ1-1|.|TRBV28|.
TGTGCCAGCAGTTTGAATGAGGGCAGGCGATACACTGAAGCTTTCTTT
CASSLNEGRRYTEAFF